This is a list of T cell receptor beta chains from one sample in a study of vaccination and CD4 T cells after COVID-19. Using its own MiXCR run on the PCR reads, TCRdb lists one record per CDR3 protein. This table has around 31,000 distinct CDR3 sequences, approximately 49% appearing once. The sequencing here drew on CD4+ T cells from blood, taken about 7 months after SARS-CoV-2 vaccination. Receptor source: a human donor who had recovered from COVID-19. The CDR3 runs from the conserved cysteine through the conserved F or W. D genes are given only for firm matches. Clone size appears in some rows only: once, few, many, or a class for an expanded clone.

TRBV27	TRBD1	NA	TRBJ1-2	TGTGCCAGCAGTTTACACAGGGGTAACTATGGCTACACCTTC	CASSLHRGNYGYTF
TRBV6-5	NA	NA	TRBJ2-7	TGTGCCAGCAGTTACTCGAGAGTGAACGAGCAGTACTTC	CASSYSRVNEQYF
TRBV15	NA	NA	TRBJ2-7	TGTGCCACCAGCAGATCCGGGACAAGCGGATACGAGCAGTACTTC	CATSRSGTSGYEQYF
TRBV7-8	NA	NA	TRBJ1-6	TGTGCCAGCAGCTTAGGTGGGGTTTATTCACCCCTCCACTTT	CASSLGGVYSPLHF
TRBV6-5	NA	NA	TRBJ1-2	TGTGCCAGCAGTTACCGAAGTAACAGGGATGGCTACACCTTC	CASSYRSNRDGYTF
TRBV7-9	NA	NA	TRBJ1-1	TGTGCCAGCAGCTTAGGTTTTTATAGGGGCACTGAAGCTTTCTTT	CASSLGFYRGTEAFF
TRBV7-2	NA	NA	TRBJ2-2	TGTGCCAGCAGCCGACAAGGGGGTGCCGGGGAGCTGTTTTTT	CASSRQGGAGELFF
TRBV2	TRBD2	few	TRBJ2-3	TGTGCCAGCAGTGGATATGGCGGGAGGGCCGAGTATTTT	CASSGYGGRAEYF
TRBV29-1	NA	NA	TRBJ1-5	TGCAGCGTTGGAGAGGGGTGGAATCAGCCCCAGCATTTT	CSVGEGWNQPQHF
TRBV6-1	TRBD2	NA	TRBJ2-7	TGTGCCAGCAGTGAGATGGCGGGAGACTCCTACGAGCAGTACTTC	CASSEMAGDSYEQYF
TRBV21-1	NA	few	TRBJ2-7	TGTGCCAGCAAACTGGGTCCCTACGAGCAGTACTTC	CASKLGPYEQYF
TRBV7-9	NA	NA	TRBJ2-7	TGTGCCAGCAGCTCCGCCCAGGGTAACGAGCAGTACTTC	CASSSAQGNEQYF
TRBV20-1	TRBD2	few	TRBJ2-3	TGCAGTGCTAACGGGCTAGCGGGAGGGAGCACAGATACGCAGTATTTT	CSANGLAGGSTDTQYF
TRBV15	TRBD1	few	TRBJ2-2	TGTGCCACCAGGGTGGGTACAGGGGCGGTCACCGGGGAGCTGTTTTTT	CATRVGTGAVTGELFF
TRBV6-1	NA	NA	TRBJ1-5	TGTGCCAGCAGTCAGGACGGTAGCAATCAGCCCCAGCATTTT	CASSQDGSNQPQHF
TRBV24-1	NA	NA	TRBJ2-3	TGTGCCACCGCGCGAGGAGCCACAGATACGCAGTATTTT	CATARGATDTQYF
TRBV20-1	NA	NA	TRBJ1-1	TGCGGTGCTAGCCTACGAGGGGAGGGCACTGAAGCTTTCTTT	CGASLRGEGTEAFF
TRBV7-2	TRBD2	NA	TRBJ2-7	TGTGCCAGCTCCTTAAGCGGGGCCTGGCGCGAGCAGTACTTC	CASSLSGAWREQYF
TRBV7-9	NA	once	TRBJ2-6	TGTGCCAGCAGCTTGCAGTGGGATAACTCTGGGGCCAACGTCCTGACTTTC	CASSLQWDNSGANVLTF
TRBV10-3	TRBD1	NA	TRBJ1-1	TGTGCCATCAGTGGACAGGGGAACACTGAAGCTTTCTTT	CAISGQGNTEAFF
TRBV4-1	NA	NA	TRBJ2-3	TGCGCCAGCAGCCAAGGCCCCCGGGACAAAACAGATACGCAGTATTTT	CASSQGPRDKTDTQYF
TRBV2	NA	medium-sized	TRBJ2-3	TGTGCCAGCGAACAAGGGAAGTTTACCCCCACAGATACGCAGTATTTT	CASEQGKFTPTDTQYF
TRBV6-1	NA	NA	TRBJ1-3	TGTGCCAGCAGTGAAGCGAAGTTGACATGGGGAAACACCATATATTTT	CASSEAKLTWGNTIYF
TRBV6-5	NA	NA	TRBJ2-4	TGTGCCAGCAGTTACTCAGGGGGAACCAAAAACATTCAGTACTTC	CASSYSGGTKNIQYF
TRBV7-2	NA	NA	TRBJ2-5	TGTGCCAGCAGCTTATTAGGCAGACAAGAGACCCAGTACTTC	CASSLLGRQETQYF
TRBV27	TRBD1	NA	TRBJ2-7	TGTGCCAGCAGTGCGCAGGGACAGACGATACCCTACGAGCAGTACTTC	CASSAQGQTIPYEQYF
TRBV20-1	TRBD2	NA	TRBJ2-7	TGCAGTGCTAGAGTCGGGTCAGCGGGAGTGCAGTACTTC	CSARVGSAGVQYF
TRBV20-1	NA	NA	TRBJ2-3	TGCAGTGCTAGATGGCCGGGCGCAGATACGCAGTATTTT	CSARWPGADTQYF
TRBV4-3	NA	few	TRBJ2-7	TGCGCCAGCAGCCAAGGGACAGCCAGCTCCTACGAGCAGTACTTC	CASSQGTASSYEQYF